Below, one TCR beta chain is given with its context. Per the study methods: Researchers report that nucleated cell counts were estimated from reference gene primer amplification. Profiled with immunoSEQ multiplex PCR; TCRdb holds only in-frame clones, not every one. That table is the source of V, J and clone size, and D and trimming were worked out from the DNA. The sample holds about 80,000 clones, about 83% seen once. The data are from a study of blood T cell repertoires in COVID-19. At the level of the study: Samples came from the United States, Italy and Spain, spanning acute and convalescent COVID-19.

Trimming took 7 bases from V and 0 from J, leaving 7 bases between them. Germline lookup yields CDR1 LNHDA and CDR2 SQIVND (reference sequence). The CDR3 runs to 13 residues. Specimen: peripheral blood. This clonotype originated in a human donor in a cohort sampled during active COVID-19. V gene TRBV19 combines with J gene TRBJ1-3; D gene uncertain. The CDR3 is CASMEVSGNTIYF. CDR3 in DNA: TGTGCCAGTATGGAGGTCTCTGGAAACACCATATATTTT.